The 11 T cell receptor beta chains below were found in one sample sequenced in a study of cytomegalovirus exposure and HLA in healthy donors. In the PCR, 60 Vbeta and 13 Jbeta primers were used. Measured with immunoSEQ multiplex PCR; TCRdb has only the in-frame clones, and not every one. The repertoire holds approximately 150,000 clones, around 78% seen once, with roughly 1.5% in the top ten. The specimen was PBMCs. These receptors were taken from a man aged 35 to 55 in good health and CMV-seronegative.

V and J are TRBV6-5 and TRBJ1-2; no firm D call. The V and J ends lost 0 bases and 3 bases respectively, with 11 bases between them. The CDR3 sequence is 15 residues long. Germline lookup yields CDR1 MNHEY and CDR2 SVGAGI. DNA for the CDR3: TGTGCCAGCAGTTACTCGAGTCTTTCCGACTATGGCTACACCTTC. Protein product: CASSYSSLSDYGYTF.

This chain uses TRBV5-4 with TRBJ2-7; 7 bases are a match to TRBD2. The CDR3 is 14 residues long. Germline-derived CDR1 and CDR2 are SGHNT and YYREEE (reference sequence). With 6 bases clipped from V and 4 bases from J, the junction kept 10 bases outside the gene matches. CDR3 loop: CASNRWGLPYEQYF. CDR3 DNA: TGTGCCAGCAACCGCTGGGGACTACCTTACGAGCAGTACTTC. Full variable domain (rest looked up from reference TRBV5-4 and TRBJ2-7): ETGVTQSPTHLIKTRGQQVTLRCSSQSGHNTVSWYQQALGQGPQFIFQYYREEENGRGNFPPRFSGLQFPNYSSELNVNALELDDSALYLCASNRWGLPYEQYFGPGTRLTVT.

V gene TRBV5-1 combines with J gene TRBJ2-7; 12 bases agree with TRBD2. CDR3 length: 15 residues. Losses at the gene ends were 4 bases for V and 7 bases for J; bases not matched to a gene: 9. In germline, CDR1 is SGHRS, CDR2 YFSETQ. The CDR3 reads CASSARLAGADEQYF. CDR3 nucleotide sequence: TGCGCCAGCAGCGCAAGACTAGCGGGAGCGGATGAGCAGTACTTC.

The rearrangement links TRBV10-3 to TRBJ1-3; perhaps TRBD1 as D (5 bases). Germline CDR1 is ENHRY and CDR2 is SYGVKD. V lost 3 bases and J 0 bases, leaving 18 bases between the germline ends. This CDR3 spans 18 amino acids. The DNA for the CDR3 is TGTGCCATCAGTGAACCCCCCTTTGAGACAGTCTCTGGAAACACCATATATTTT. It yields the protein CAISEPPFETVSGNTIYF.

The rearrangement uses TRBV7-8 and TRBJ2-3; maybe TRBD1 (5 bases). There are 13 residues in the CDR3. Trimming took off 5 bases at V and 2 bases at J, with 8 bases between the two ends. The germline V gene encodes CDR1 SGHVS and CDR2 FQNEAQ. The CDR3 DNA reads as TGTGCCAGCAGCGCACAGGTCACAGATACGCAGTATTTT. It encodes CASSAQVTDTQYF.

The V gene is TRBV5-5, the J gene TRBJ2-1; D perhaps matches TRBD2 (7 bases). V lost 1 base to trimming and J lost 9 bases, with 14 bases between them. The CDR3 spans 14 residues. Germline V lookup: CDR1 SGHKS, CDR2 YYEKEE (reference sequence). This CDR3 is CASSLPGGLGEQFF. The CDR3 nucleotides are TGTGCCAGCAGCTTGCCCGGGGGGCTTGGTGAGCAGTTCTTC.

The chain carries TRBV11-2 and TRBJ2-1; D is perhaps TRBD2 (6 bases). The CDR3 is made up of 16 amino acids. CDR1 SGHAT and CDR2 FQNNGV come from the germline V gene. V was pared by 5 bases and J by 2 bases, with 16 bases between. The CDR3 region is CASSRGGAGAYNEQFF. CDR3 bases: TGTGCCAGCAGCCGAGGAGGAGCGGGCGCCTACAATGAGCAGTTCTTC.

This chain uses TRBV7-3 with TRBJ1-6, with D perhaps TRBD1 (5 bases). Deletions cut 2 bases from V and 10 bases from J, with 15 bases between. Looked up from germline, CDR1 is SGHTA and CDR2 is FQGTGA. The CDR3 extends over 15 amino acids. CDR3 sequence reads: CASSLEGQGRSPLHF. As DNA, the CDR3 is TGTGCCAGCAGCTTAGAAGGTCAGGGAAGGTCACCCCTCCACTTT. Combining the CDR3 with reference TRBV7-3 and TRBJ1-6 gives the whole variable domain GAGVSQTPSNKVTEKGKYVELRCDPISGHTALYWYRQSLGQGPEFLIYFQGTGAADDSGLPNDRFFAVRPEGSVSTLKIQRTERGDSAVYLCASSLEGQGRSPLHFGNGTRLTVT.

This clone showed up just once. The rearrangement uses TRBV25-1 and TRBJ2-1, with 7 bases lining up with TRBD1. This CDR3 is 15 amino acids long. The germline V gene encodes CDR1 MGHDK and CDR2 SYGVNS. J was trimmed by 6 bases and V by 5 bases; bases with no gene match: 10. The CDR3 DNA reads TGTGCCAGCAGTCAACAGGGGCCCACCGGCAATGAGCAGTTCTTC. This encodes CASSQQGPTGNEQFF.

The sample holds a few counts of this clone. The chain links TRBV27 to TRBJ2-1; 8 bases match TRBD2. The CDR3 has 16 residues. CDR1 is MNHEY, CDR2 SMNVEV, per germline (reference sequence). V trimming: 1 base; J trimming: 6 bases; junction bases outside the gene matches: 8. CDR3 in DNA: TGTGCCAGCAGTTTATTGAGTAGCGGGGCAATCAATGAGCAGTTCTTC. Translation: CASSLLSSGAINEQFF.

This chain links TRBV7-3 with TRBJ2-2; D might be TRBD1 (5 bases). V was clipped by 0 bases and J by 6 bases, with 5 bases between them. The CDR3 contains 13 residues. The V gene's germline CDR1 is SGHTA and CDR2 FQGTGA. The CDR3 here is CASSLTGPGELFF. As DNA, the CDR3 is TGTGCCAGCAGCTTAACGGGGCCCGGGGAGCTGTTTTTT. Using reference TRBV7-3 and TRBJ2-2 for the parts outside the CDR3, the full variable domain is GAGVSQTPSNKVTEKGKYVELRCDPISGHTALYWYRQSLGQGPEFLIYFQGTGAADDSGLPNDRFFAVRPEGSVSTLKIQRTERGDSAVYLCASSLTGPGELFFGEGSRLTVL.